The clone carrying this T cell receptor beta chain showed up just a few times. The target antigen is unknown. By quantitative 5'-RACE with molecular barcodes, the TCR beta libraries were made. In TCRdb, the 5' RACE reads were re-called with MiXCR into one record per CDR3 protein. This table has 400,000 to 450,000 distinct CDR3 sequences, 17% appearing once. The data were obtained in a study of CD8 T cells in ankylosing spondylitis. Study results and limitations: With a CD8+ phenotype, disease-linked clones were relatively rare in peripheral blood. For ankylosing spondylitis blood, a TCR beta motif of 8 or 9 highly homologous variants appeared characteristic. Some of these motif variants have turned up before, in reports on reactive arthritis synovial fluid and blood. Clones tied to disease were said to be significantly enriched in matched ankylosing spondylitis synovial fluid.

V gave up 4 bases and J gave up 3 bases; unmatched junction bases: 6. The CDR3 runs to 15 residues. Germline V gene data show CDR1 as SGHDT and CDR2 as YYEEEE. The genes are TRBV5-6 and TRBJ2-7; TRBD2 agrees at 11 bases. This clonotype was sampled from a male donor with ankylosing spondylitis. Sequenced material: blood, either unsorted or a sorted T cell fraction (not recorded which). The CDR3 sequence is CASSVRGLADYEQYF. In nucleotides, the CDR3 is TGTGCCAGCAGCGTGAGGGGACTAGCGGACTACGAGCAGTACTTC.